Following are 10 T cell receptor beta chains from one sample sequenced in a study of T cells in Graves' hyperthyroidism and ophthalmopathy. TCR beta CDR3 region amplification was performed from RNA transcripts. Primed by the HTBI set, a first-round RT-PCR was run on the TCR CDR3. TCRdb reanalysed the multiplex PCR reads using MiXCR and keeps one entry per CDR3 protein. The sample lists roughly 300,000 distinct CDR3 sequences; about 25% were seen once. The sample taken for sequencing was blood. These receptors were obtained from a man in his forties or fifties with Graves' hyperthyroidism that later progressed to Graves' ophthalmopathy.

The sample holds many counts of this clonotype. The chain is built from TRBV12-3 or TRBV12-4 and TRBJ1-2; a possible D gene is TRBD1 (6 bases). The CDR3 has 13 residues. Trimming shortened V by 3 bases and J by 7 bases, and 12 bases separated the two germline ends. The CDR3 spells CASSFEGGSGYTF. The CDR3 DNA reads TGTGCCAGCAGTTTCGAGGGGGGATCTGGCTACACCTTC.

V usage is TRBV20-1 and J usage is TRBJ2-7, with 8 bases lining up with TRBD1. V lost 4 bases, J lost 5 bases, and 4 bases stayed unmatched. The CDR3 runs to 12 residues. Germline-derived CDR1 and CDR2 are DFQATT and SNEGSKA (reference sequence). CDR3 sequence: CSATQGADEQYF. As DNA, the CDR3 is TGCAGTGCTACTCAGGGGGCGGACGAGCAGTACTTC.

A remark on this clonotype: The junction differs from germline at one of its ends, possibly a read error. This chain connects TRBV7-9 to TRBJ2-7; D perhaps matches TRBD1 (8 bases). CDR1 is SEHNR and CDR2 is FQNEAQ in the germline V gene (reference sequence). The CDR3 totals 14 residues. The CDR3 is CASSSTDRDYQQYF. The CDR3 nucleotides are TGTGCCAGCAGCTCTACGGACAGGGACTACCAGCAGTACTTC.

In its sample, this clonotype was seen many times. The chain carries TRBV28 and TRBJ2-7, with 8 bases aligning to TRBD2. The CDR3 sequence is 15 residues long. CDR1 and CDR2 from the germline V gene are MDHEN and SYDVKM. V lost 6 bases to trimming and J lost 2 bases; unmatched junction nucleotides: 9. CDR3 amino acids: CASSLSGSEAYEQYF. The CDR3 DNA reads as TGTGCCAGCAGCCTGAGCGGGAGTGAGGCCTACGAGCAGTACTTC.

This clonotype appeared many times. V usage is TRBV30 and J usage is TRBJ2-2; tentatively, D is TRBD1 (7 bases). CDR1 and CDR2 (germline): GTSNPN, SVGIG (reference sequence). The CDR3 has 13 amino acids. The CDR3 loop is CGGTASFTGELFF. Here the CDR3 DNA reads TGTGGCGGGACAGCCTCTTTCACCGGGGAGCTGTTTTTT.

The rearrangement joins TRBV28 to TRBJ1-1; perhaps TRBD1 as D (5 bases). The V gene's germline CDR1 is MDHEN and CDR2 SYDVKM. This CDR3 has 16 residues. V was shortened by 5 bases and J by 3 bases, with 19 bases between the two germline ends. The CDR3 region has the DNA TGTGCCAGCAGTCCCTCCCTCAGGGCAGGTGACACTGAAGCTTTCTTT. Translation: CASSPSLRAGDTEAFF.

There are many counts of this clonotype. The CDR3 DNA follows: TGTGCCAGCAGTGGGACTAGCATATCTATTGGGGACACCGGGGAGCTGTTTTTT. Its translation is CASSGTSISIGDTGELFF. The J gene is TRBJ2-2, the V gene TRBV25-1; 8 bases map to TRBD2. Germline V gene data show CDR1 as MGHDK and CDR2 as SYGVNS. V lost 4 bases to trimming and J lost 3 bases; unmatched junction nucleotides: 13. This CDR3 is built from 18 residues.

This clonotype was found many times. The V and J genes are TRBV6-5 and TRBJ1-2; 7 bases fit TRBD1. Trimming cost V 4 bases and J 4 bases; bases outside gene matches: 3. CDR3 length: 13 residues. Germline CDR1 is MNHEY and CDR2 is SVGAGI. The CDR3 DNA reads TGTGCCAGCAGTTTGGGACAGCCCTATGGCTACACCTTC. Its protein product is CASSLGQPYGYTF.

This clonotype was found many times. The rearrangement uses TRBV19 and TRBJ1-2; D remains ambiguous. Germline CDR1 LNHDA, CDR2 SQIVND (reference sequence). CDR3 length: 14 amino acids. The V end lost 6 bases, the J end lost 8 bases, and 19 bases lay between the germline ends. The CDR3 DNA sequence: TGTGCCAGTAGGCAGGACTTATTTTGGGAAGGCTACACCTTC. Translation gives CASRQDLFWEGYTF.

This clonotype turned up a few times. The chain uses TRBV6-1 and TRBJ2-2; TRBD1 agrees at 7 bases. Trimming at V came to 6 bases and at J to 6 bases, leaving 7 bases not matched to a gene. Germline V CDR1 and CDR2: MNHNS, SASEGT. This CDR3 comprises 14 residues. The CDR3: CASSETGNSGELFF. The CDR3 nucleotides are TGTGCCAGCAGCGAGACAGGGAATTCCGGGGAGCTGTTTTTT.